The next 26 T cell receptor beta chains were all read from a single sample in a study of prognosis after radiotherapy for stage I lung cancer. Amplification of the TCR beta CDR3 (from genomic DNA) was done by two-round multiplex PCR. The first PCR round targeted every TRBV and TRBJ gene with specific primers. TCRdb processed the multiplex PCR reads anew with MiXCR; each CDR3 protein has one entry. The data contain fewer than 40,000 distinct CDR3 sequences, around 43% of them singletons. The sample in question was PBMCs, obtained before or after stereotactic body radiation therapy (not recorded which). Receptors originate from a donor aged 50 or older with non-small cell lung cancer.

As to this clonotype: A single base separates this from a much larger clone, so it may be a read error. The genes are TRBV30 and TRBJ2-5; D might be TRBD2 (7 bases). CDR3 length equals 14 residues. Per the germline V gene, CDR1 is GTSNPN and CDR2 is SVGIG (reference sequence). V shed 2 bases and J shed 8 bases, with 18 bases lying between them. CDR3 protein: CAWSLWRGGDTQYF. The CDR3 DNA follows: TGTGCCTGGAGTCTTTGGAGGGGGGGAGATACCCAGTACTTC.

This clonotype was counted at least ten times. The chain combines TRBV6-2 or TRBV6-3 with TRBJ1-5; D unresolved. The ends were cut back, 1 base at V and 4 bases at J, with 5 bases in the middle. The germline V gene encodes CDR1 MNHEY and CDR2 SVGEGT. This CDR3 spans 13 amino acids. The CDR3 nucleotides read TGTGCCAGCAGTTACTTATGGAATCAGCCCCAGCATTTT. Translating gives CASSYLWNQPQHF.

This clonotype has ten or more counts. It is likely a read error: a sequence one base away is far more abundant. V usage is TRBV7-6 and J usage is TRBJ2-7; 11 nucleotides agree with TRBD2. Germline V gene data show CDR1 as SGHVS and CDR2 as FNYEAQ. CDR3 length equals 13 residues. The ends lost 6 bases at V and 4 bases at J; junction bases unmatched: 2. CDR3 loop: CASSPSGGYEQYF. In nucleotides, the CDR3 is TGTGCCAGCAGTCCTAGCGGGGGGTACGAGCAGTACTTC. The full variable domain, completed using reference TRBV7-6 and TRBJ2-7, is GAGVSQSPRYKVTKRGQDVALRCDPISGHVSLYWYRQALGQGPEFLTYFNYEAQQDKSGLPNDRFSAERPEGSISTLTIQRTEQRDSAMYRCASSPSGGYEQYFGPGTRLTVT.

This clonotype was recorded a few times. The chain combines TRBV6-1 with TRBJ1-5; TRBD1 agrees at 8 bases. The germline CDR1 and CDR2 sequences are MNHNS and SASEGT. The CDR3 runs to 16 residues. The V gene end was trimmed by 4 bases and the J gene end by 0 bases; junction bases not matched to a gene: 5. CDR3: CASSGTGIYSNQPQHF. CDR3 coding DNA: TGTGCCAGCAGTGGGACAGGGATATATAGCAATCAGCCCCAGCATTTT.

The V gene is TRBV27, the J gene TRBJ2-7; D remains unclear. This CDR3 is built from 14 residues. V lost 6 bases and J lost 0, with 12 bases in between. The germline V gene has CDR1 MNHEY and CDR2 SMNVEV (reference sequence). DNA for the CDR3: TGTGCCAGCAGACCGACCCAGAGCTCCTACGAGCAGTACTTC. This encodes CASRPTQSSYEQYF.

The chain is built from TRBV15 and TRBJ2-7, with D possibly matching TRBD2 (5 bases). Trimming shortened V by 0 bases and J by 7 bases, and 19 bases separated the two germline ends. The CDR3 sequence is 16 residues long. Germline assignment: CDR1 LNHNV and CDR2 YYDKDF (reference sequence). The CDR3 spells CATSRDHVASFREQYF. The DNA of the CDR3 is TGTGCCACCAGCAGAGATCATGTGGCTAGCTTTCGAGAGCAGTACTTC.

As regards this clonotype: A single base is all that separates this from a far larger clone, so a read error is likely. The chain joins TRBV6-5 to TRBJ2-7; no reliable D call. This CDR3 has 14 residues. Germline V CDR1 and CDR2: MNHEY, SVGAGI. CDR3 coding DNA: TGTGCCTGCAGTCCCTCAAGGGCCTCCTACGAGCAGTACTTC. Its translation: CACSPSRASYEQYF.

This clonotype showed up many times. The chain has TRBV25-1 and TRBJ1-1; 12 nucleotides agree with TRBD1. The CDR3 is made up of 15 amino acids. V lost 4 bases and J lost 7; bases outside the gene matches: 7. Germline-derived CDR1 and CDR2 are MGHDK and SYGVNS. This CDR3 is CASSVTGTGGGEAFF. CDR3 nucleotides: TGTGCCAGCAGTGTTACCGGGACAGGGGGCGGTGAAGCTTTCTTT.

This clonotype was seen at least ten times. It may be a read error: a sequence one base away is much more abundant. This chain uses TRBV11-1 with TRBJ2-2, with D possibly TRBD2 on 6 matching bases. V was cut by 5 bases and J by 3 bases, with 16 bases left in between. There are 16 residues in the CDR3. CDR1 and CDR2 (germline): SGHAT, FQDESV (reference sequence). CDR3 sequence (DNA): TGTGCCAGCAGCCTCACCTCTAGCGATCACACCGGGGAGCTGTTTTTT. Residues: CASSLTSSDHTGELFF.

By its share, this clonotype is medium-sized (0.01 to 0.1%). The rearrangement joins TRBV6-1 to TRBJ2-1; D not certain. V lost 10 bases to trimming and J lost 5 bases, with 15 bases between them. The CDR3 spans 13 residues. Germline V gene data show CDR1 as MNHNS and CDR2 as SASEGT. DNA of the CDR3: TGTGCCACCTGGTCGGGCCGGAACAATGAGCAGTTCTTC. Protein sequence: CATWSGRNNEQFF.

The chain joins TRBV6-1 to TRBJ2-7; no clear D. Germline CDR1 is MNHNS and CDR2 is SASEGT. V lost 7 bases to trimming and J lost 2 bases, with 12 bases between them. The CDR3 covers 13 residues. CDR3 sequence: CASIKTLPYEQYF. DNA of the CDR3: TGTGCCAGCATTAAGACTCTACCCTACGAGCAGTACTTC.

This clonotype was observed many times. The rearrangement uses TRBV5-6 and TRBJ2-3; D may be TRBD1 (5 bases). There are 12 residues in the CDR3. The germline V gene encodes CDR1 SGHDT and CDR2 YYEEEE. V shed 0 bases and J shed 9 bases, with 8 bases lying between them. CDR3 loop: CASSLAQGTQYF. For the CDR3, the DNA is TGTGCCAGCAGCTTGGCCCAGGGAACGCAGTATTTT. The whole variable domain, filled in from reference TRBV5-6 and TRBJ2-3, reads DAGVTQSPTHLIKTRGQQVTLRCSPKSGHDTVSWYQQALGQGPQFIFQYYEEEERQRGNFPDRFSGHQFPNYSSELNVNALLLGDSALYLCASSLAQGTQYFGPGTRLTVL.

The chain uses TRBV30 and TRBJ2-2; 13 nucleotides align to TRBD2. The CDR3 has 17 residues. The trim removed 3 bases at V and 5 bases at J, leaving 9 bases unmatched. Germline CDR1 is GTSNPN and CDR2 is SVGIG (reference sequence). CDR3 in DNA: TGTGCCTGGAGGCGGACTAGCGGGAGAGGGGATACCGGGGAGCTGTTTTTT. Translated, it gives CAWRRTSGRGDTGELFF.

This clonotype was seen at least ten times. This rearrangement joins TRBV2 to TRBJ1-4; 9 bases line up with TRBD1. The CDR3 sequence is 14 residues long. Germline V lookup: CDR1 SNHLY, CDR2 FYNNEI. V trimming: 7 bases; J trimming: 8 bases; junction bases outside the gene matches: 8. The CDR3 reads CASKTGQGLEKLFF. CDR3 coding DNA: TGTGCCAGCAAGACAGGACAGGGGTTAGAAAAACTGTTTTTT.

The sample holds many counts of this clonotype. The chain combines TRBV9 with TRBJ2-1; TRBD2 agrees at 7 bases. This CDR3 contains 14 residues. Germline-derived CDR1 and CDR2 are SGDLS and YYNGEE. The J segment lost 8 bases and the V segment lost 3 bases, leaving 8 bases of the junction unmatched. The CDR3 DNA is TGTGCCAGCAGCGCCTGGGGGGGAGAGGATGAGCAGTTCTTC. It is translated as CASSAWGGEDEQFF.

This clonotype came up many times. The J gene is TRBJ2-3, the V gene TRBV5-1; TRBD2 aligns across 11 bases. The germline CDR1 and CDR2 sequences are SGHRS and YFSETQ. V shed 5 bases, J shed 3 bases, and the junction held 8 bases outside the gene matches. The CDR3 loop spans 16 amino acids. The chain's CDR3 is CASRPVLAGGTDTQYF. DNA of the CDR3: TGCGCCAGCAGACCCGTGTTAGCGGGAGGGACAGATACGCAGTATTTT.

This clonotype was seen at least ten times. The rearrangement links TRBV19 to TRBJ2-7; 11 nucleotides match TRBD1. CDR1 is LNHDA and CDR2 is SQIVND in the germline V gene (reference sequence). The V gene end was trimmed by 5 bases and the J gene end by 6 bases; junction bases not matched to a gene: 9. The CDR3 length is 15 residues. The CDR3: CASSVTPGTGGEQYF. In nucleotides, the CDR3 is TGTGCCAGTAGTGTAACCCCCGGGACAGGGGGCGAGCAGTACTTC.

This clonotype was picked up many times. V is TRBV30 and J is TRBJ1-3; D might be TRBD1 (5 bases). The germline CDR1 and CDR2 sequences are GTSNPN and SVGIG (reference sequence). Trimming shortened V by 2 bases and J by 2 bases, and 7 bases separated the two germline ends. The CDR3 runs to 13 residues. The CDR3 region has the DNA TGTGCCTGGAGTCTGGGACCTGGAAACACCATATATTTT. This encodes CAWSLGPGNTIYF.

This clonotype was seen just once. A junction end diverges from the germline sequence, so it may reflect a read error. The chain joins TRBV6-2 or TRBV6-3 to TRBJ1-6, with D possibly matching TRBD1 (5 bases). The CDR3 spans 17 residues. Germline V CDR1 and CDR2: MNHEY, SVGEGT. Written as DNA, the CDR3 is TGTGCCAGCGGTTACTCCGCAGGGATGATGTATAATTCACCCCTCCACTTT. This sequence encodes CASGYSAGMMYNSPLHF.

This clonotype has ten or more counts. This sequence joins TRBV4-2 and TRBJ1-3; unclear D gene. Germline lookup yields CDR1 LGHNA and CDR2 YNFKEQ. The CDR3 has 17 residues. Trimming removed 0 bases from V and 0 bases from J, with 12 bases in between. Here the CDR3 reads CASSQDFARLSGNTIYF. CDR3 sequence (DNA): TGTGCCAGCAGCCAAGATTTCGCCAGGCTCTCTGGAAACACCATATATTTT.

V gene TRBV5-1 combines with J gene TRBJ2-4; the match to TRBD1 covers 7 bases. The length of the CDR3 is 14 residues. Germline CDR1 and CDR2: SGHRS and YFSETQ. V was pared by 3 bases and J by 7 bases, with 7 bases of the junction left unmatched. In nucleotides, the CDR3 is TGCGCCAGCAGCTCTGGACAGGTAGGGAACATTCAGTACTTC. Translating it yields CASSSGQVGNIQYF.

This clonotype has ten or more counts. The chain employs TRBV5-1 and TRBJ1-1; TRBD1 matches at 8 bases. Per germline, CDR1 SGHRS and CDR2 YFSETQ. Losses at the gene ends were 4 bases for V and 5 bases for J; bases not matched to a gene: 10. This CDR3 spans 15 amino acids. The CDR3 DNA reads TGCGCCAGCAGCATCCGGACAGGGTCGGGTACTGAAGCTTTCTTT. It encodes CASSIRTGSGTEAFF.

The rearrangement uses TRBV5-1 and TRBJ2-2; tentative D call: TRBD2 (7 bases). The CDR3 totals 15 residues. V was clipped by 5 bases and J by 3 bases, with 14 bases between them. Per germline, CDR1 SGHRS and CDR2 YFSETQ. CDR3 residues: CASRAGGLDTGELFF. DNA of the CDR3: TGCGCCAGCAGAGCCGGGGGGCTGGACACCGGGGAGCTGTTTTTT.

The chain recombines TRBV12-3 or TRBV12-4 with TRBJ2-3; 8 nucleotides line up with TRBD2. The J segment lost 2 bases and the V segment lost 7 bases, leaving 11 bases of the junction unmatched. CDR3 length: 16 amino acids. In DNA form, the CDR3 reads TGTGCCAGCAAAAGGGGGACTAGAGGAATCACAGATACGCAGTATTTT. Translation gives CASKRGTRGITDTQYF.

Concerning this clonotype itself: Mismatch with germline at one junction end may stem from a read error. The chain recombines TRBV20-1 with TRBJ1-6; TRBD1 is a possible D gene (5 bases). The CDR3 contains 15 residues. The germline CDR1 and CDR2 sequences are DFQATT and SNEGSKA (reference sequence). The CDR3 reads CSASMGGRYNSPPHF. CDR3 coding DNA: TGCAGTGCTAGTATGGGGGGACGATATAATTCACCCCCCCACTTT.

This clonotype occurred many times. This sequence joins TRBV12-3 or TRBV12-4 and TRBJ2-2, with 7 bases aligning to TRBD1. With 3 bases clipped from V and 5 bases from J, the junction kept 9 bases outside the gene matches. The CDR3 covers 16 residues. The CDR3 loop is CASSFRGTERTGELFF. As DNA, the CDR3 is TGTGCCAGCAGTTTCAGGGGGACAGAGAGGACCGGGGAGCTGTTTTTT.